This paragraph covers one T cell receptor (beta chain) sequence. No antigen is known for it. No much larger clone exists at a distance of one base, and base qualities are not known. Spanning cysteine to phenylalanine, the CDR3 consists of 19 amino acids. This entry keeps only the CDR3 DNA: 57 bases, framed from base 1. The germline V gene (reference sequence) sets CDR1 to SGHKS and CDR2 to YYEKEE. Compared with germline, V lacks 4 bases and J lacks 5 bases; bases without a gene match: 12. Receptors were amplified or captured by the immunoSEQ multiplex PCR assay. TCRdb's version of the immuneACCESS table is confined to in-frame rearrangements and falls short of the full clone set. An unresolved V gene accounts for under half of the shortfall where checked; the remainder is of unknown origin. This sample holds roughly 58,000 clones; approximately 94% were observed only once. The biggest ten clones account for about 3% of the sample.

The data originate from a study of T cell changes during pregnancy in multiple sclerosis (dated by TCRdb to the late 2010s). Context from the whole study: The study looked at changes in the T cell repertoire across pregnancy in women with multiple sclerosis.

This clonotype was sampled from a female donor with multiple sclerosis, enrolled in a pregnancy study. The sample here was CD8+ T cells from peripheral blood mononuclear cells, taken in the third trimester of pregnancy. The receptor chain draws on TRBV5-5 and TRBJ2-2; the central 15 bases match TRBD2. The CDR3 has the sequence CASSPRTSGRAGGTGELFF. The sequenced DNA: TGTGCCAGCAGCCCCCGGACTAGCGGGAGGGCCGGAGGGACCGGGGAGCTGTTTTTT. Joined to the reference TRBV5-5 and TRBJ2-2 proteins, this CDR3 gives the full variable domain: DAGVTQSPTHLIKTRGQQVTLRCSPISGHKSVSWYQQVLGQGPQFIFQYYEKEERGRGNFPDRFSARQFPNYSSELNVNALLLGDSALYLCASSPRTSGRAGGTGELFFGEGSRLTVL.